This note documents a single T cell receptor beta chain sequence. These data originate in a study of blood T cell repertoires in COVID-19. This table comes from immunoSEQ multiplex PCR, and its TCRdb copy is limited to in-frame clones, with some not included. The sample yields 72,000 or so clones, approximately 89% seen once. There are 11 residues in the CDR3. Looked up from germline, CDR1 is MGHDK and CDR2 is SYGVNS. The V gene lost 8 bases and the J gene lost 8 bases, with 13 bases spanning the gap. This sequence originates from a man between 60 and 70 years old with acute or convalescent COVID-19. The V gene is TRBV25-1, the J gene TRBJ2-7; D might be TRBD2 (6 bases). Sequencing was performed on peripheral blood. CDR3 sequence reads: CASGSAGKQYF. CDR3 sequence (DNA): TGTGCCAGCGGCTCGGCGGGGAAGCAGTACTTC.